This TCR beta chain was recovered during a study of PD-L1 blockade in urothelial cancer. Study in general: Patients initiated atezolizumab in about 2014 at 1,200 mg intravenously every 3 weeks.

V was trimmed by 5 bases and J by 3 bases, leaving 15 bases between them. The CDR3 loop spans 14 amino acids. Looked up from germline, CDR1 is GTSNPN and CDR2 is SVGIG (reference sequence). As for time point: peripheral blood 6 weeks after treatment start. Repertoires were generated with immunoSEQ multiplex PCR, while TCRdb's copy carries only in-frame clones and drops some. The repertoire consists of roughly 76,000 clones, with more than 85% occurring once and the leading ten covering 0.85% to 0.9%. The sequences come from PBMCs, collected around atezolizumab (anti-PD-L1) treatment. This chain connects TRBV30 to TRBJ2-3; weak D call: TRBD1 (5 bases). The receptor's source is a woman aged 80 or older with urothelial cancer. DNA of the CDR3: TGTGCCTGGCAAAAACCAGGGTGGACAGATACGCAGTATTTT. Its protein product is CAWQKPGWTDTQYF. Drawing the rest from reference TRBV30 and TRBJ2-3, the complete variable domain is SQTIHQWPATLVQPVGSPLSLECTVEGTSNPNLYWYRQAAGRGLQLLFYSVGIGQISSEVPQNLSASRPQDRQFILSSKKLLLSDSGFYLCAWQKPGWTDTQYFGPGTRLTVL.